The 9 T cell receptor beta chains reported below all come from one sample, sequenced in a study of blood T cell repertoires in COVID-19. Repertoires were generated with immunoSEQ multiplex PCR, while TCRdb's copy carries only in-frame clones and drops some. The sample has approximately 80,000 clones; approximately 85% are singletons. Input material: peripheral blood. The receptors originated from a human donor in a cohort sampled during active COVID-19.

The genes are TRBV20-1 and TRBJ2-7, with D unresolved. The V end lost 6 bases, the J end lost 2 bases, and 8 bases lay between the germline ends. This CDR3 is 11 amino acids long. CDR1 and CDR2 (germline): DFQATT, SNEGSKA (reference sequence). The CDR3 here is CSASGAYEQYF. CDR3 DNA sequence: TGCAGTGCGAGTGGAGCCTACGAGCAGTACTTC.

The chain uses TRBV6-5 and TRBJ2-7; 8 nucleotides match TRBD2. The junction had 13 bases not matched to a gene; V was cut back by 5 bases and J by 7 bases. The CDR3 totals 15 residues. The germline CDR1 and CDR2 sequences are MNHEY and SVGAGI. CDR3 amino acids: CASSSPGLGRGEQYF. Written as DNA, the CDR3 is TGTGCCAGCAGTAGTCCGGGACTAGGGCGTGGGGAGCAGTACTTC.

The rearrangement links TRBV2 to TRBJ2-7; 8 bases map to TRBD1. Unmatched junction bases numbered 10, after V lost 10 bases and J lost 5 bases. CDR1 is SNHLY and CDR2 is FYNNEI in the germline V gene. The CDR3 runs 13 residues. The CDR3 region has the DNA TGTGCCACCCGAAGACAGGGGCTCGACGAGCAGTACTTC. This translates into CATRRQGLDEQYF.

V usage is TRBV6-1 and J usage is TRBJ1-2; 7 bases map to TRBD1. Germline V CDR1 and CDR2: MNHNS, SASEGT. The V and J ends lost 4 bases and 4 bases, in that order; junction bases with no gene match: 12. CDR3 length: 16 residues. CDR3: CASSGTRGSGGYGYTF. Written as DNA, the CDR3 is TGTGCCAGCAGTGGGACCAGGGGGTCTGGAGGCTATGGCTACACCTTC.

This clone was counted once. The chain is built from TRBV5-1 and TRBJ1-2; 7 nucleotides line up with TRBD1. The CDR3 is 15 residues long. J gave up 3 bases and V 3 bases, and 8 bases lay outside the gene matches. CDR1 is SGHRS and CDR2 is YFSETQ in the germline V gene. Here the CDR3 DNA reads TGCGCCAGCAGCTCTGGACAGGTTTCGGACTATGGCTACACCTTC. Translated: CASSSGQVSDYGYTF.

The chain combines TRBV5-1 with TRBJ1-6, with D possibly TRBD1 on 6 matching bases. Germline V gene sequence: CDR1 SGHRS, CDR2 YFSETQ. The CDR3 is 14 amino acids. V lost 3 bases and J lost 3, with 7 bases in between. Written as DNA, the CDR3 is TGCGCCAGCAGCTCGGACAGCTATAATTCACCCCTCCACTTT. This encodes CASSSDSYNSPLHF.

The chain has TRBV9 and TRBJ2-2, with TRBD2 as a possible D gene (5 bases). V lost 3 bases, J lost 0 bases, and 15 bases lay in between. The CDR3 is 17 residues long. Germline CDR1 is SGDLS and CDR2 is YYNGEE. CDR3 in amino acids: CASSANPTGTNTGELFF. DNA for the CDR3: TGTGCCAGCAGCGCAAACCCGACCGGGACGAACACCGGGGAGCTGTTTTTT.

The V gene is TRBV5-1, the J gene TRBJ1-2; 7 nucleotides line up with TRBD1. Germline loops: CDR1 SGHRS, CDR2 YFSETQ. V lost 4 bases, J lost 2 bases, and 5 bases stayed unmatched. This CDR3 has 14 amino acids. The CDR3: CASSQTQGNYGYTF. CDR3 nucleotides: TGCGCCAGCAGCCAGACACAGGGGAACTATGGCTACACCTTC.

V and J are TRBV5-1 and TRBJ1-5; 7 bases match TRBD1. Germline trimming cut 0 bases from V and 7 bases from J; bases unmatched to any gene: 4. Germline V gene sequence: CDR1 SGHRS, CDR2 YFSETQ. This CDR3 spans 14 amino acids. CDR3 sequence reads: CASSLGQGEQPQHF. DNA for the CDR3: TGCGCCAGCAGCTTGGGGCAGGGGGAACAGCCCCAGCATTTT.